Listed here are 5 T cell receptor beta chains from one sample, sequenced in a study of T cell responses to AZD1222 COVID-19 vaccine. Libraries were prepared by immunoSEQ multiplex PCR; TCRdb keeps only in-frame clonotypes and omits some of them. The data hold fewer than 85,000 clones, with more than 75% observed a single time. Sequencing used peripheral blood, obtained 28 days after the second dose of the MenACWY control vaccine. The receptor set was obtained from an adult who received the MenACWY meningococcal vaccine as a control.

The chain links TRBV29-1 to TRBJ2-7; 12 bases match TRBD2. Germline values: CDR1 SQVTM, CDR2 ANQGSEA. The CDR3 is made up of 16 amino acids. J gave up 3 bases and V 4 bases, and 10 bases lay outside the gene matches. For the CDR3, the DNA is TGCAGCGTTGTCCCCGTGACTAGCGGGAGTTACTACGAGCAGTACTTC. It codes for CSVVPVTSGSYYEQYF.

This clone was seen just once. This rearrangement joins TRBV28 to TRBJ2-7; 8 bases are shared with TRBD2. The CDR3 sequence is 11 residues long. In germline, CDR1 is MDHEN, CDR2 SYDVKM. J gave up 4 bases and V 10 bases, and 3 bases lay outside the gene matches. CDR3 in DNA: TGTGCCACCGGGGGGGTATACGAGCAGTACTTC. This sequence encodes CATGGVYEQYF.

The chain employs TRBV10-3 and TRBJ1-1; tentatively, D is TRBD1 (6 bases). The CDR3 extends over 14 amino acids. CDR1 is ENHRY and CDR2 is SYGVKD in the germline V gene. This CDR3 is CATAAGGLNTEAFF. The CDR3 DNA sequence: TGTGCTACAGCGGCGGGGGGCCTGAACACTGAAGCTTTCTTT.

This clone has a handful of counts. This chain connects TRBV4-1 to TRBJ2-2; D unclear. Trimming removed 0 bases at V and 1 base at J, with 9 bases between. This CDR3 has 16 residues. Germline V gene data show CDR1 as MGHRA and CDR2 as YSYEKL. The CDR3 loop reads CASSQDPGRNTGELFF. CDR3 in DNA: TGCGCCAGCAGCCAAGATCCTGGCAGGAACACCGGGGAGCTGTTTTTT.

The rearrangement joins TRBV25-1 to TRBJ2-6; a possible D gene is TRBD1 (5 bases). Germline V gives CDR1 MGHDK, CDR2 SYGVNS. The CDR3 is 15 amino acids. Trimming removed 3 bases from V and 4 bases from J, with 10 bases in between. The CDR3 nucleotides are TGTGCCAGCAGTGACAGGGTATACGGGGCCAACGTCCTGACTTTC. Amino acids: CASSDRVYGANVLTF.